This T cell receptor (beta chain) is from a study of blood T cell repertoires in COVID-19. About the research overall: Sample material is recorded as cDNA or gDNA derived from T cells, B-cell-depleted T cells, or PBMCs.

Repertoires were generated with immunoSEQ multiplex PCR, while TCRdb's copy carries only in-frame clones and drops some. The sample lists roughly 30,000 clones, approximately 76% occurring once. This CDR3 is 15 amino acids long. Germline CDR1 is LGHDT and CDR2 is YNNKEL (reference sequence). With V trimmed by 0 bases and J by 6 bases, 4 bases remained unmatched. The clonotype originates from a man between 70 and 80 years old with acute or convalescent COVID-19. The material sequenced was peripheral blood. The rearrangement links TRBV3-1 (or the pseudogene TRBV3-2) to TRBJ2-2; 7 positions agree with TRBD2. The CDR3 is CASSQEGGISGELFF. CDR3 DNA: TGTGCCAGCAGCCAAGAGGGGGGGATCTCCGGGGAGCTGTTTTTT.